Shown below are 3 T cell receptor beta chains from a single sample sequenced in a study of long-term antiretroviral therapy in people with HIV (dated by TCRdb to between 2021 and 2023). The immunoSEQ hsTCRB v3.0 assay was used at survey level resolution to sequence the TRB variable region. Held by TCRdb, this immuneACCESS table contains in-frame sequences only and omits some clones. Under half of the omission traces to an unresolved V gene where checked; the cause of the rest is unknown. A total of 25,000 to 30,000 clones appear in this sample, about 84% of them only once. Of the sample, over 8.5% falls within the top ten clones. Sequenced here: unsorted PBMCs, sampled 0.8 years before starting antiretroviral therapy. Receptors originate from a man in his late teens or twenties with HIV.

The CDR3 DNA sequence: TGTGCCAGCAGAGGGGGAAGTTCCTACGAGCAGTACTTC. Translated: CASRGGSSYEQYF. This chain links TRBV7-9 with TRBJ2-7; weak D call: TRBD1 (6 bases). Between the trimmed V and J ends, which lost 6 bases and 1 base, there was a span of 10 bases. CDR1 is SEHNR and CDR2 is FQNEAQ in the germline V gene (reference sequence). The CDR3 is 13 residues long.

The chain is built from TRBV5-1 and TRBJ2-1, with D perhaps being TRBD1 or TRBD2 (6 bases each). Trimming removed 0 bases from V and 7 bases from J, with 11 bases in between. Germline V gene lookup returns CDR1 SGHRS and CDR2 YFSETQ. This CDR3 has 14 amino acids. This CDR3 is CASSLVGGGNEQFF. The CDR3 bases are TGCGCCAGCAGCTTGGTCGGGGGCGGGAATGAGCAGTTCTTC.

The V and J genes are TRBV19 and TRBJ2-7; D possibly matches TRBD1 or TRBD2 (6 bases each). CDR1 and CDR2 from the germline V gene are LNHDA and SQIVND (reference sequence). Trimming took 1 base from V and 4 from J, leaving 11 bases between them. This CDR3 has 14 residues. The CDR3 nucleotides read TGTGCCAGTAGTATAGGGGGGGCAGGATACGAGCAGTACTTC. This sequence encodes CASSIGGAGYEQYF. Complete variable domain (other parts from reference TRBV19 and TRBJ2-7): DGGITQSPKYLFRKEGQNVTLSCEQNLNHDAMYWYRQDPGQGLRLIYYSQIVNDFQKGDIAEGYSVSREKKESFPLTVTSAQKNPTAFYLCASSIGGAGYEQYFGPGTRLTVT.